The present entry profiles one TCR beta chain with its context. With V trimmed by 6 bases and J by 5 bases, 11 bases remained unmatched. CDR3 length equals 17 residues. Per the germline V gene, CDR1 is KGHSH and CDR2 is LQKENI. The data are from a study of Ad26.COV2.S vaccination and SARS-CoV-2 variants. In the study overall: Ad26.COV2.S was injected intramuscularly once or twice, 56 days apart.

The table came from immunoSEQ multiplex PCR; TCRdb's copy has only in-frame clones and leaves some out. The sample holds about 680,000 clones, around 89% seen once. Treatment specified: some 19 received Ad26.COV2.S at low or high dose, single or two shots; about 5 received placebo; per-sample allocation not given. Samples analyzed were those drawn on day 63 after the first vaccine or placebo injection. This sequence originates from a person aged 18 to 65 who received the Ad26.COV2.S COVID-19 vaccine or a placebo. Sequencing used peripheral blood, obtained in a trial of Ad26.COV2.S vaccine versus placebo. This sequence joins TRBV18 and TRBJ2-5; 14 bases line up with TRBD2. CDR3 protein: CASSPTSGGATQETQYF. The CDR3 bases are TGTGCCAGCTCCCCGACTAGCGGGGGGGCCACGCAGGAGACCCAGTACTTC.